The rows below give T cell receptor beta chains drawn from one sample of a study of vaccination effects on CD4 cells after COVID-19. Clones were sequenced by immunoSEQ multiplex PCR, and TCRdb holds only the in-frame ones, with some missing. The table has about 69,000 clones, 74% seen once; the top ten hold roughly 1.4%. These TCRs are of unknown antigen specificity. The sequencing used CD4+ T cells from PBMCs cultured with HCoV-229E spike peptides, collected after COVID-19 vaccination. These receptors were collected from a human donor who received a COVID-19 vaccine. Both conserved end residues are part of each CDR3. A D gene is named only where the DNA matches it firmly. Expanded clones are given a class, and other clones once, few, many or no size at all.

j_call: TRBJ2-1; clone_size: few; d_call: NA; v_call: TRBV10-3; cdr3_aa: CAISSGTSYNEQFF; cdr3_nt: TGTGCCATCTCTTCCGGGACATCCTACAATGAGCAGTTCTTC
j_call: TRBJ2-3; clone_size: NA; d_call: NA; v_call: TRBV6-2/TRBV6-3; cdr3_aa: CASSLSGLGGDTQYF; cdr3_nt: TGTGCCAGCAGTTTGAGCGGACTAGGGGGCGATACGCAGTATTTT
j_call: TRBJ1-2; clone_size: NA; d_call: NA; v_call: TRBV9; cdr3_aa: CASSGDWNGYTF; cdr3_nt: TGTGCCAGCAGCGGTGACTGGAATGGCTACACCTTC
j_call: TRBJ1-5; clone_size: NA; d_call: TRBD1; v_call: TRBV4-1; cdr3_aa: CASSQDPGQDYQPQHF; cdr3_nt: TGCGCCAGCAGCCAAGACCCCGGACAGGACTATCAGCCCCAGCATTTT
j_call: TRBJ2-3; clone_size: NA; d_call: TRBD2; v_call: TRBV4-3; cdr3_aa: CASSHEGSSGGPDTQYF; cdr3_nt: TGCGCCAGCAGCCACGAGGGGTCTAGCGGAGGCCCAGATACGCAGTATTTT
j_call: TRBJ1-2; clone_size: NA; d_call: TRBD1; v_call: TRBV13; cdr3_aa: CASSSTSDRAGNYGYTF; cdr3_nt: TGTGCCAGCAGCTCGACTTCGGACAGGGCGGGGAACTATGGCTACACCTTC
j_call: TRBJ2-4; clone_size: NA; d_call: NA; v_call: TRBV14; cdr3_aa: CASSQTWRTPQYF; cdr3_nt: TGTGCCAGCAGCCAAACATGGAGGACACCCCAGTACTTC
j_call: TRBJ1-2; clone_size: NA; d_call: TRBD1; v_call: TRBV4-1; cdr3_aa: CASSQAGTGSNYGYTF; cdr3_nt: TGCGCCAGCAGCCAAGCCGGGACAGGCAGTAACTATGGCTACACCTTC
j_call: TRBJ2-2; clone_size: once; d_call: NA; v_call: TRBV5-1; cdr3_aa: CASSTEESGELFF; cdr3_nt: TGCGCCAGCAGCACGGAGGAGTCCGGGGAGCTGTTTTTT
j_call: TRBJ1-5; clone_size: few; d_call: TRBD1; v_call: TRBV27; cdr3_aa: CASSSPDRANQPQHF; cdr3_nt: TGTGCCAGCAGTTCCCCGGACAGGGCAAATCAGCCCCAGCATTTT
j_call: TRBJ1-2; clone_size: NA; d_call: NA; v_call: TRBV2; cdr3_aa: CASSERLEANYGYTF; cdr3_nt: TGTGCCAGCAGTGAAAGGCTGGAGGCTAACTATGGCTACACCTTC
j_call: TRBJ2-3; clone_size: NA; d_call: NA; v_call: TRBV5-1; cdr3_aa: CASSLSRVEEDTQYF; cdr3_nt: TGCGCCAGCAGCTTATCCAGGGTAGAAGAAGATACGCAGTATTTT
j_call: TRBJ2-1; clone_size: NA; d_call: TRBD2; v_call: TRBV11-1; cdr3_aa: CASSLAPRRGGSSYNEQFF; cdr3_nt: TGTGCCAGCAGCTTAGCGCCCCGTCGCGGGGGGAGCTCCTACAATGAGCAGTTCTTC
j_call: TRBJ2-3; clone_size: NA; d_call: NA; v_call: TRBV19; cdr3_aa: CASSTYESTQYF; cdr3_nt: TGTGCCAGTAGTACTTACGAAAGTACGCAGTATTTT
j_call: TRBJ2-5; clone_size: NA; d_call: TRBD2; v_call: TRBV19; cdr3_aa: CASSKASGGKETQYF; cdr3_nt: TGTGCCAGTAGTAAGGCTAGCGGGGGAAAAGAGACCCAGTACTTC
j_call: TRBJ2-3; clone_size: NA; d_call: TRBD1; v_call: TRBV19; cdr3_aa: CASRYRGREDTQYF; cdr3_nt: TGTGCCAGTAGATACAGGGGGCGTGAAGATACGCAGTATTTT
j_call: TRBJ2-1; clone_size: few; d_call: TRBD1; v_call: TRBV11-2; cdr3_aa: CASSSLRGPGNEQFF; cdr3_nt: TGTGCCAGCAGCTCCCTAAGGGGGCCGGGCAATGAGCAGTTCTTC
j_call: TRBJ1-5; clone_size: NA; d_call: NA; v_call: TRBV11-2; cdr3_aa: CASSLGRGNQPQHF; cdr3_nt: TGTGCCAGCAGCTTAGGCAGAGGCAATCAGCCCCAGCATTTT
j_call: TRBJ2-3; clone_size: few; d_call: TRBD1; v_call: TRBV4-1; cdr3_aa: CASSQDGTGTDTQYF; cdr3_nt: TGCGCCAGCAGCCAAGATGGGACAGGGACAGATACGCAGTATTTT
j_call: TRBJ2-1; clone_size: NA; d_call: NA; v_call: TRBV7-2; cdr3_aa: CASSLRKFNEQFF; cdr3_nt: TGTGCCAGCAGCTTACGAAAATTCAATGAGCAGTTCTTC
j_call: TRBJ1-3; clone_size: NA; d_call: NA; v_call: TRBV19; cdr3_aa: CASSFPSGNTIYF; cdr3_nt: TGTGCCAGTAGTTTTCCCTCTGGAAACACCATATATTTT
j_call: TRBJ2-1; clone_size: NA; d_call: NA; v_call: TRBV24-1; cdr3_aa: CATSARAGNEQFF; cdr3_nt: TGTGCCACCTCCGCGAGGGCGGGGAATGAGCAGTTCTTC
j_call: TRBJ2-6; clone_size: NA; d_call: TRBD1; v_call: TRBV4-1; cdr3_aa: CASSQGGQGSSGANVLTF; cdr3_nt: TGCGCCAGCAGCCAAGGAGGACAGGGCTCCTCTGGGGCCAACGTCCTGACTTTC
j_call: TRBJ1-6; clone_size: few; d_call: NA; v_call: TRBV6-1; cdr3_aa: CASSEGGFGENSPLHF; cdr3_nt: TGTGCCAGCAGTGAAGGCGGATTCGGGGAAAATTCACCCCTCCACTTT
j_call: TRBJ2-3; clone_size: NA; d_call: NA; v_call: TRBV9; cdr3_aa: CASSVSAPTRTDTQYF; cdr3_nt: TGTGCCAGCAGCGTCTCGGCTCCCACCCGCACAGATACGCAGTATTTT
j_call: TRBJ2-1; clone_size: NA; d_call: NA; v_call: TRBV3-1/TRBV3-2; cdr3_aa: CASSQGPSVEQFF; cdr3_nt: TGTGCCAGCAGCCAAGGCCCTAGTGTTGAGCAGTTCTTC
j_call: TRBJ2-5; clone_size: NA; d_call: NA; v_call: TRBV10-1; cdr3_aa: CASSVGATQYF; cdr3_nt: TGCGCCAGCAGTGTTGGGGCGACCCAGTACTTC
j_call: TRBJ1-5; clone_size: few; d_call: NA; v_call: TRBV6-1; cdr3_aa: CASSDHGIDAYSNQPQHF; cdr3_nt: TGTGCCAGCAGTGACCACGGGATTGACGCCTATAGCAATCAGCCCCAGCATTTT
j_call: TRBJ1-2; clone_size: few; d_call: NA; v_call: TRBV3-1/TRBV3-2; cdr3_aa: CASSALSYYGGYTF; cdr3_nt: TGTGCCAGCAGCGCCCTTAGCTACTACGGGGGCTACACCTTC
j_call: TRBJ2-5; clone_size: few; d_call: NA; v_call: TRBV9; cdr3_aa: CASSVSAPRETQYF; cdr3_nt: TGTGCCAGCAGCGTATCCGCCCCAAGGGAGACCCAGTACTTC
j_call: TRBJ1-1; clone_size: NA; d_call: TRBD1; v_call: TRBV18; cdr3_aa: CASSPSGQGVAEAFF; cdr3_nt: TGTGCCAGCTCACCGTCGGGACAGGGGGTGGCTGAAGCTTTCTTT
j_call: TRBJ1-2; clone_size: NA; d_call: NA; v_call: TRBV19; cdr3_aa: CASSEPRGWNYGYTF; cdr3_nt: TGTGCCAGTAGTGAGCCGAGGGGCTGGAACTATGGCTACACCTTC
j_call: TRBJ2-2; clone_size: few; d_call: NA; v_call: TRBV15; cdr3_aa: CATSRDERGAVGELFF; cdr3_nt: TGTGCCACCAGCAGAGATGAGAGGGGGGCAGTCGGGGAGCTGTTTTTT
j_call: TRBJ1-3; clone_size: NA; d_call: NA; v_call: TRBV10-2; cdr3_aa: CASSAGQNTIYF; cdr3_nt: TGCGCCAGCAGTGCCGGCCAAAACACCATATATTTT
j_call: TRBJ2-1; clone_size: NA; d_call: NA; v_call: TRBV24-1; cdr3_aa: CATSDSDFVNEQFF; cdr3_nt: TGTGCCACCAGTGATTCGGACTTCGTCAATGAGCAGTTCTTC
j_call: TRBJ1-6; clone_size: NA; d_call: TRBD1; v_call: TRBV3-1/TRBV3-2; cdr3_aa: CASSRGGQGQSPLHF; cdr3_nt: TGTGCCAGCAGCCGGGGGGGACAGGGCCAATCACCCCTCCACTTT
j_call: TRBJ2-1; clone_size: NA; d_call: TRBD1; v_call: TRBV7-2; cdr3_aa: CASSLPTGQGRSYNEQFF; cdr3_nt: TGTGCCAGCAGCTTACCTACCGGACAGGGCCGCTCCTACAATGAGCAGTTCTTC
j_call: TRBJ1-2; clone_size: few; d_call: TRBD1; v_call: TRBV3-1/TRBV3-2; cdr3_aa: CASSLRSRGEYGYTF; cdr3_nt: TGTGCCAGCAGCCTCCGAAGCAGGGGGGAGTATGGCTACACCTTC
j_call: TRBJ2-5; clone_size: NA; d_call: TRBD2; v_call: TRBV19; cdr3_aa: CASSSSSGSKETQYF; cdr3_nt: TGTGCCAGTAGTTCCTCTAGCGGTTCTAAAGAGACCCAGTACTTC
j_call: TRBJ1-6; clone_size: NA; d_call: TRBD1; v_call: TRBV28; cdr3_aa: CASSLAGTVSPLHF; cdr3_nt: TGTGCCAGCAGTTTAGCCGGGACAGTGTCCCCCCTCCACTTT
j_call: TRBJ2-3; clone_size: NA; d_call: TRBD1; v_call: TRBV5-1; cdr3_aa: CASSSRTGTTDTQYF; cdr3_nt: TGCGCCAGCAGCTCCCGGACAGGGACAACAGATACGCAGTATTTT
j_call: TRBJ1-5; clone_size: NA; d_call: TRBD1; v_call: TRBV19; cdr3_aa: CASSIEGQGNQPQHF; cdr3_nt: TGTGCCAGTAGTATAGAGGGACAGGGCAATCAGCCCCAGCATTTT
j_call: TRBJ1-1; clone_size: NA; d_call: NA; v_call: TRBV6-5; cdr3_aa: CASSRDGRTDTEAFF; cdr3_nt: TGTGCCAGCAGTCGGGACGGGCGAACGGACACTGAAGCTTTCTTT
j_call: TRBJ2-5; clone_size: NA; d_call: TRBD1; v_call: TRBV5-1; cdr3_aa: CASSQTGIPGQGETQYF; cdr3_nt: TGCGCCAGCAGTCAGACCGGGATTCCGGGACAGGGAGAGACCCAGTACTTC
j_call: TRBJ2-2; clone_size: few; d_call: TRBD1; v_call: TRBV4-1; cdr3_aa: CASSSAPGQGHTGELFF; cdr3_nt: TGCGCCAGCAGCTCGGCTCCCGGACAGGGGCACACCGGGGAGCTGTTTTTT
j_call: TRBJ2-3; clone_size: once; d_call: NA; v_call: TRBV3-1/TRBV3-2; cdr3_aa: CASSLHLPGTDTQYF; cdr3_nt: TGTGCCAGCAGCCTCCACCTGCCCGGCACAGATACGCAGTATTTT
j_call: TRBJ1-1; clone_size: NA; d_call: NA; v_call: TRBV5-1; cdr3_aa: CASSFTRNTEAFF; cdr3_nt: TGCGCCAGCAGCTTTACACGGAACACTGAAGCTTTCTTT
j_call: TRBJ1-1; clone_size: NA; d_call: NA; v_call: TRBV7-2; cdr3_aa: CASSLFRTGTEAFF; cdr3_nt: TGTGCCAGCAGCTTATTTCGAACGGGTACCGAAGCTTTCTTT
j_call: TRBJ2-2; clone_size: once; d_call: NA; v_call: TRBV2; cdr3_aa: CAAHKWGDGELFF; cdr3_nt: TGTGCCGCTCATAAGTGGGGGGACGGGGAGCTGTTTTTT
j_call: TRBJ2-3; clone_size: NA; d_call: TRBD2; v_call: TRBV19; cdr3_aa: CASSQTSGGLTDTQYF; cdr3_nt: TGTGCCAGTAGTCAAACTAGCGGGGGCCTCACAGATACGCAGTATTTT
j_call: TRBJ1-1; clone_size: NA; d_call: NA; v_call: TRBV9; cdr3_aa: CASSVEPESTEAFF; cdr3_nt: TGTGCCAGCAGCGTAGAACCGGAGAGCACTGAAGCTTTCTTT
j_call: TRBJ1-6; clone_size: few; d_call: NA; v_call: TRBV30; cdr3_aa: CAWGPPDSLNSPLHF; cdr3_nt: TGTGCCTGGGGGCCCCCCGACAGCCTGAATTCACCCCTCCACTTT
j_call: TRBJ1-2; clone_size: NA; d_call: NA; v_call: TRBV6-5; cdr3_aa: CASSLQEIYGYTF; cdr3_nt: TGTGCCAGCAGTCTACAGGAAATCTATGGCTACACCTTC
j_call: TRBJ2-3; clone_size: few; d_call: NA; v_call: TRBV5-1; cdr3_aa: CASSLPQGSTDTQYF; cdr3_nt: TGCGCCAGCAGCTTGCCCCAGGGCAGCACAGATACGCAGTATTTT
j_call: TRBJ2-2; clone_size: few; d_call: NA; v_call: TRBV6-5; cdr3_aa: CASRIGRNTGELFF; cdr3_nt: TGTGCCAGCAGAATCGGACGGAACACCGGGGAGCTGTTTTTT
j_call: TRBJ2-1; clone_size: once; d_call: TRBD1; v_call: TRBV9; cdr3_aa: CASSVSGTGSWNEQFF; cdr3_nt: TGTGCCAGCAGCGTGTCCGGGACAGGGAGTTGGAATGAGCAGTTCTTC